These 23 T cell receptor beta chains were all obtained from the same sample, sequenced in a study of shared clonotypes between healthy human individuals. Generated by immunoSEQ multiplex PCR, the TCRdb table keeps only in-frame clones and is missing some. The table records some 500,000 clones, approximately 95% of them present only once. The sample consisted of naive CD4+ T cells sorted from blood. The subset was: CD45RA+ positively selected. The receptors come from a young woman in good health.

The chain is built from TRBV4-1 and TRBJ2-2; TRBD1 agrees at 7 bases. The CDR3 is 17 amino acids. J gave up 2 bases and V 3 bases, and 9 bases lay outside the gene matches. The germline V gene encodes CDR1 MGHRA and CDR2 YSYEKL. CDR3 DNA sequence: TGCGCCAGCAGCCACCTGGGACAGTCCTTCAACACCGGGGAGCTGTTTTTT. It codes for CASSHLGQSFNTGELFF.

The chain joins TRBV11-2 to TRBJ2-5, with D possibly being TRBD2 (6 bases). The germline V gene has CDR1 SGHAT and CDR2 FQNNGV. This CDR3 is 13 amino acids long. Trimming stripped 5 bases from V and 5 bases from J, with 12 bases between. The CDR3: CASSIGREETQYF. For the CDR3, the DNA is TGTGCCAGCAGCATCGGACGGGAGGAGACCCAGTACTTC.

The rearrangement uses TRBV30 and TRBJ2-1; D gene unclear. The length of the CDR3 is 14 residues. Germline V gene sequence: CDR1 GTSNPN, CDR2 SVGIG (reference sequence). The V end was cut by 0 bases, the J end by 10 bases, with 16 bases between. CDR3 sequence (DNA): TGTGCCTGGAGTGTAATCGAAGTGGCCCGGGAGCAGTTCTTC. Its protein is CAWSVIEVAREQFF.

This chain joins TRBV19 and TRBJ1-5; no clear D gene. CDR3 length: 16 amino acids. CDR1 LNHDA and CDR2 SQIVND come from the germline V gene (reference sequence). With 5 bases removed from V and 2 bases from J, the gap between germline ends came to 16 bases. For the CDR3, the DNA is TGTGCCAGTAGTGTCACCATGGGTTCGGGCAATCAGCCCCAGCATTTT. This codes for CASSVTMGSGNQPQHF.

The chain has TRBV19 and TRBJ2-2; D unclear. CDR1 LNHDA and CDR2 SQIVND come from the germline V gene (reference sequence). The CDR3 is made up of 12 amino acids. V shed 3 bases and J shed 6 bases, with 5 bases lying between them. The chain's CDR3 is CASSMPAGELFF. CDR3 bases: TGTGCCAGTAGTATGCCGGCCGGGGAGCTGTTTTTT. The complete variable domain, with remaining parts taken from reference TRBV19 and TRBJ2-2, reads DGGITQSPKYLFRKEGQNVTLSCEQNLNHDAMYWYRQDPGQGLRLIYYSQIVNDFQKGDIAEGYSVSREKKESFPLTVTSAQKNPTAFYLCASSMPAGELFFGEGSRLTVL.

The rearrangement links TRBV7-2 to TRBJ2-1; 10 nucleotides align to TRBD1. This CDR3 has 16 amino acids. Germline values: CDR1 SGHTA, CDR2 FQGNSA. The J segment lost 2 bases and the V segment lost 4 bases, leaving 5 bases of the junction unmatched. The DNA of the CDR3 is TGTGCCAGCAGCTACTGGGGACAGGGGACCTACAATGAGCAGTTCTTC. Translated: CASSYWGQGTYNEQFF.

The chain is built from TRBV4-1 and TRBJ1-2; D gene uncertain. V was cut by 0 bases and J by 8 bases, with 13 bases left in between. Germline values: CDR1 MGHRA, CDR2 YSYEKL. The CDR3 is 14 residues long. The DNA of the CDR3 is TGCGCCAGCAGCCAAGACGTAACGGGGAGAGGCTACACCTTC. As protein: CASSQDVTGRGYTF.

In nucleotides, the CDR3 is TGTGCCAGCAGCCGAAGACAGGCGTACTCTGGAAACACCATATATTTT. It is translated as CASSRRQAYSGNTIYF. The rearrangement joins TRBV4-2 to TRBJ1-3; D is perhaps TRBD1 (6 bases). The CDR3 loop spans 16 amino acids. V was shortened by 4 bases and J by 0 bases, with 13 bases between the two germline ends. The V gene's germline CDR1 is LGHNA and CDR2 YNFKEQ.

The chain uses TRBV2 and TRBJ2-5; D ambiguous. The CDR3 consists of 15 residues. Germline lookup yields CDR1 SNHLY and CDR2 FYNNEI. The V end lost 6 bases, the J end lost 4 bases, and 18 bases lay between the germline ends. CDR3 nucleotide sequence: TGTGCCAGCAGGCTGAACGGGCACTCTGCAGAGACCCAGTACTTC. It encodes CASRLNGHSAETQYF.

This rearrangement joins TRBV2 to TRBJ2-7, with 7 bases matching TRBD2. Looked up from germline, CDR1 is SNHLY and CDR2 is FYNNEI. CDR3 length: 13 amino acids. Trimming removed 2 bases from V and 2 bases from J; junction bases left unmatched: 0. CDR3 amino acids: CASSEREAYEQYF. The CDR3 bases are TGTGCCAGCAGTGAACGGGAGGCCTACGAGCAGTACTTC.

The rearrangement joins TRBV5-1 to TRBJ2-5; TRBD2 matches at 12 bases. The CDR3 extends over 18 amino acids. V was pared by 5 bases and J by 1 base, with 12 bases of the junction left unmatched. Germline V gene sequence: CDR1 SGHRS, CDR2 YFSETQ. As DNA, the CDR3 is TGCGCCAGCAGAGTTGTTGTACTAGCGGGAGGCTCCCAAGAGACCCAGTACTTC. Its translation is CASRVVVLAGGSQETQYF.

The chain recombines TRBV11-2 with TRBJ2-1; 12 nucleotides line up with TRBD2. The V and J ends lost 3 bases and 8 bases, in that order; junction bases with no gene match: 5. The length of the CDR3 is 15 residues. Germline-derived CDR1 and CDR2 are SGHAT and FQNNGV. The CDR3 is CASSFPTSGSYEQFF. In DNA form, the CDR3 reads TGTGCCAGCAGCTTCCCGACTAGCGGGAGTTATGAGCAGTTCTTC.

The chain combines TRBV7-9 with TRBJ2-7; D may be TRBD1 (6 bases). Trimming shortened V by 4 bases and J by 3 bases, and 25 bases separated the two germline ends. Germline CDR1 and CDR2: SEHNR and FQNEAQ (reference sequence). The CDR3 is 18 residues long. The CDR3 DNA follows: TGTGCCAGCAGCTCCCGACGGGGCCTTGGGGGCGCGTACTACGAGCAGTACTTC. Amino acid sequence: CASSSRRGLGGAYYEQYF. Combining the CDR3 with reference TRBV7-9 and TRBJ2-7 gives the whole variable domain DTGVSQNPRHKITKRGQNVTFRCDPISEHNRLYWYRQTLGQGPEFLTYFQNEAQLEKSRLLSDRFSAERPKGSFSTLEIQRTEQGDSAMYLCASSSRRGLGGAYYEQYFGPGTRLTVT.

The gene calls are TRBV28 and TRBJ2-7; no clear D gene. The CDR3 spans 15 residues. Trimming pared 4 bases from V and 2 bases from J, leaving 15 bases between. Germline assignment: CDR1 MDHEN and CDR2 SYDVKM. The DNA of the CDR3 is TGTGCCAGCAGTTCATCGGGTGAAGGGACCTACGAGCAGTACTTC. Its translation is CASSSSGEGTYEQYF. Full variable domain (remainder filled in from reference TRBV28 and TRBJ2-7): DVKVTQSSRYLVKRTGEKVFLECVQDMDHENMFWYRQDPGLGLRLIYFSYDVKMKEKGDIPEGYSVSREKKERFSLILESASTNQTSMYLCASSSSGEGTYEQYFGPGTRLTVT.

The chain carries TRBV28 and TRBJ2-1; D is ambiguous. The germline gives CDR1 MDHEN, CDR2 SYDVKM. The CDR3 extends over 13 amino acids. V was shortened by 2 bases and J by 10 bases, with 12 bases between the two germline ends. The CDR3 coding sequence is TGTGCCAGCAGTTTAGTTCAGGAGAAGGAGCAGTTCTTC. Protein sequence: CASSLVQEKEQFF.

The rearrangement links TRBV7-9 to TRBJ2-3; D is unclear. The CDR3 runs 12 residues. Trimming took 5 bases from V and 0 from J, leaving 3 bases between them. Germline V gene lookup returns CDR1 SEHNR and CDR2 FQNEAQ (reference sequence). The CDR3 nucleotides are TGTGCCAGCAGCACCAGCACAGATACGCAGTATTTT. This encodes CASSTSTDTQYF. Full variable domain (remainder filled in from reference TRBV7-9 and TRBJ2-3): DTGVSQNPRHKITKRGQNVTFRCDPISEHNRLYWYRQTLGQGPEFLTYFQNEAQLEKSRLLSDRFSAERPKGSFSTLEIQRTEQGDSAMYLCASSTSTDTQYFGPGTRLTVL.

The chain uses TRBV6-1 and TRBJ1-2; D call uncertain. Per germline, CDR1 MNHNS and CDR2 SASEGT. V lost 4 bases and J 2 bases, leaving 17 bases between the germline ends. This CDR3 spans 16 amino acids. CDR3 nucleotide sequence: TGTGCCAGCAGTGGCCAGACCTCTATGCGAAACTATGGCTACACCTTC. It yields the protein CASSGQTSMRNYGYTF.

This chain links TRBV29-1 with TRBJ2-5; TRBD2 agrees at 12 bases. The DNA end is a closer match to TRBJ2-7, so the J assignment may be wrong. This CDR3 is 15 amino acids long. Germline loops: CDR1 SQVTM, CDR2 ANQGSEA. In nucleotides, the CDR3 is TGCAGCGTTGCAATGACTAGCGGGAGAGACTACGAGCAGTACTTC. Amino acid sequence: CSVAMTSGRDYEQYF.

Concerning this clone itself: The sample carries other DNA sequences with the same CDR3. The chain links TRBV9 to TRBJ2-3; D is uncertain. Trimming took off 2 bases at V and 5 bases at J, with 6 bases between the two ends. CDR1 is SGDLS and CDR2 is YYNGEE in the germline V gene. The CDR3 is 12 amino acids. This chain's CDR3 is CASSVALDTQYF. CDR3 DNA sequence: TGTGCCAGCAGCGTGGCTCTAGATACGCAGTATTTT.

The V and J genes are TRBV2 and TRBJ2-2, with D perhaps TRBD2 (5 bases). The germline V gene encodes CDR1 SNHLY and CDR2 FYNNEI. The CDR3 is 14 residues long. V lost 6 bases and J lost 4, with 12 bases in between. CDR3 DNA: TGTGCCAGCAGGGAACAAAGCGGCACCGGGGAGCTGTTTTTT. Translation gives CASREQSGTGELFF.

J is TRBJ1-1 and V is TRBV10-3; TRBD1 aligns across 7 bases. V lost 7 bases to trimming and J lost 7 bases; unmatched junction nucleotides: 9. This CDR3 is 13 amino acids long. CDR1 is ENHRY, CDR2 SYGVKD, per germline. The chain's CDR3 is CAINTGAKGEAFF. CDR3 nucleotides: TGTGCCATCAATACAGGGGCCAAGGGTGAAGCTTTCTTT.

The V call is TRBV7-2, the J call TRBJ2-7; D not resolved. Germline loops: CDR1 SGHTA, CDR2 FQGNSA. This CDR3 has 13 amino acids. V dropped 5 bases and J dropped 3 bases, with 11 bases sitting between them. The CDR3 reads CASSPRQGYEQYF. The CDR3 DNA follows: TGTGCCAGCAGCCCACGTCAAGGCTACGAGCAGTACTTC.

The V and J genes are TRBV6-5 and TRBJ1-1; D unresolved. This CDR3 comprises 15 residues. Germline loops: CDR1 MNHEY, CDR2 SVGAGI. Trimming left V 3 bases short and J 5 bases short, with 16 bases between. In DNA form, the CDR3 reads TGTGCCAGCAGTTATGGCTCTGCCGGAGGTACTGAAGCTTTCTTT. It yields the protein CASSYGSAGGTEAFF.